This TCR beta chain was profiled in a study of T cell repertoires in cytomegalovirus infection. TCRdb itself ran the reads through MiXCR, one entry per CDR3 protein. Seen here are roughly 990,000 distinct CDR3 sequences, around 29% observed once, and the top ten hold about an eighth. The CDR3 extends over 16 amino acids. Germline values: CDR1 MNHNS, CDR2 SASEGT. Trimming removed 2 bases at V and 2 bases at J, with 10 bases between. Study-wide points: Dominating the ex vivo response were HLA-C-restricted CMV-specific TCR beta clonotypes.

This clonotype has a handful of counts. Its antigen is not identified. The source is a human donor in good health (CMV status not recorded). Some clones in this sample may be carry-over from other donors' samples. This chain joins TRBV6-1 and TRBJ2-6; D call uncertain. This specimen consisted of cultured CD8+ T cells from PBMCs, obtained from culture after CMV antigen stimulation. The CDR3 sequence is CASSEPYGPGANVLTF. The CDR3 coding sequence is TGTGCCAGCAGTGAACCGTACGGACCTGGGGCCAACGTCCTGACTTTC.